Following are 20 T cell receptor beta chains from one sample sequenced in a study of T cell changes during pregnancy in multiple sclerosis. The assay was immunoSEQ multiplex PCR, and TCRdb's table has in-frame clones only and misses some. This table has 37,000 or so clones, 91% appearing once. This specimen consisted of CD4+ T cells from peripheral blood mononuclear cells, obtained in the second trimester of pregnancy. These receptors all come from a female donor in good health, enrolled as a control in a pregnancy study.

The chain is built from TRBV5-4 and TRBJ1-2; 9 nucleotides align to TRBD1. CDR1 and CDR2 (germline): SGHNT, YYREEE (reference sequence). Losses at the gene ends were 0 bases for V and 0 bases for J; bases not matched to a gene: 3. This CDR3 comprises 16 residues. Here the CDR3 reads CASSLGHRGPNYGYTF. The CDR3 nucleotides are TGTGCCAGCAGCTTGGGCCACAGGGGGCCTAACTATGGCTACACCTTC.

The chain has TRBV5-5 and TRBJ1-5; maybe TRBD1 (6 bases). The CDR3 is made up of 15 amino acids. Trimming took 4 bases from V and 9 from J, leaving 20 bases between them. CDR1 and CDR2 (germline): SGHKS, YYEKEE (reference sequence). CDR3 in amino acids: CASSVTVRQARPQHF. DNA of the CDR3: TGTGCCAGCAGCGTGACAGTACGACAGGCCAGGCCCCAGCATTTT.

This chain connects TRBV19 to TRBJ1-3; no reliable D call. The CDR3 extends over 15 amino acids. Germline V gene data show CDR1 as LNHDA and CDR2 as SQIVND (reference sequence). Trimming left V 0 bases short and J 0 bases short, with 6 bases between. The CDR3 here is CASSIDRYSGNTIYF. For the CDR3, the DNA is TGTGCCAGTAGTATAGATAGATACTCTGGAAACACCATATATTTT.

This clone came up once. The chain uses TRBV15 and TRBJ2-7; TRBD2 is a possible D gene (6 bases). Trimming shortened V by 5 bases and J by 3 bases, and 14 bases separated the two germline ends. The germline CDR1 and CDR2 sequences are LNHNV and YYDKDF (reference sequence). The CDR3 has 14 amino acids. CDR3 sequence reads: CATSGGNRGYEQYF. In DNA form, the CDR3 reads TGTGCCACCAGCGGGGGGAACCGGGGCTACGAGCAGTACTTC.

This clone was found once. The chain recombines TRBV4-1 with TRBJ1-1; 9 bases are a match to TRBD1. Germline-derived CDR1 and CDR2 are MGHRA and YSYEKL. Trimming removed 4 bases from V and 10 bases from J; junction bases left unmatched: 7. The CDR3 is 13 residues long. The CDR3 is CASSLIGTGSAFF. The CDR3 DNA sequence: TGCGCCAGCAGCCTAATCGGGACAGGGTCAGCTTTCTTT.

This chain links TRBV6-6 with TRBJ2-7; D not resolved. V shed 2 bases and J shed 7 bases, with 12 bases lying between them. The CDR3 covers 13 residues. Germline V gives CDR1 MNHNY, CDR2 SVGAGI (reference sequence). The CDR3 DNA follows: TGTGCCAGCAGTTACGAGACACCACGAGAGCAGTACTTC. This sequence encodes CASSYETPREQYF.

The chain couples TRBV6-5 to TRBJ1-4; the match to TRBD1 covers 10 bases. The CDR3 runs 13 residues. The V gene end was trimmed by 6 bases and the J gene end by 7 bases; junction bases not matched to a gene: 2. From germline, CDR1 is MNHEY and CDR2 SVGAGI. The CDR3 sequence: CASSRTGGEKLFF. The CDR3 region has the DNA TGTGCCAGCAGCCGGACAGGGGGTGAAAAACTGTTTTTT.

The chain's CDR3 is CASSLESARVSPLHF. CDR3 nucleotides: TGTGCCAGCAGCTTAGAATCCGCGCGGGTTTCACCCCTCCACTTT. The J gene is TRBJ1-6, the V gene TRBV11-2; D not resolved. V dropped 0 bases and J dropped 9 bases, with 12 bases sitting between them. This CDR3 comprises 15 residues. The germline V gene has CDR1 SGHAT and CDR2 FQNNGV.

In DNA, the CDR3 is TGTGCCAGCAGCGGGACTAGCGGCTATAGCACAGATACGCAGTATTTT. It translates to CASSGTSGYSTDTQYF. The V gene is TRBV9, the J gene TRBJ2-3; 10 bases agree with TRBD2. Trimming removed 3 bases from V and 0 bases from J; junction bases left unmatched: 4. The CDR3 runs to 16 residues. Germline CDR1 and CDR2: SGDLS and YYNGEE.

The chain recombines TRBV28 with TRBJ2-7; maybe TRBD2 (6 bases). The CDR3 loop spans 15 amino acids. V lost 7 bases and J lost 3, with 19 bases in between. Germline V gene lookup returns CDR1 MDHEN and CDR2 SYDVKM. CDR3 bases: TGTGCCAGCACTAACCAAAGGGACTTTCGCTACGAGCAGTACTTC. Translation gives CASTNQRDFRYEQYF.

This clone was recorded a few times. The chain is built from TRBV30 and TRBJ1-1; D perhaps matches TRBD1 (5 bases). The germline V gene encodes CDR1 GTSNPN and CDR2 SVGIG (reference sequence). Trimming took 0 bases from V and 1 from J, leaving 9 bases between them. This CDR3 has 14 amino acids. In DNA, the CDR3 is TGTGCCTGGAGTGTTAAAGGGGCGAACACTGAAGCTTTCTTT. It specifies CAWSVKGANTEAFF.

The chain employs TRBV6-1 and TRBJ1-4; a possible D gene is TRBD1 (6 bases). The germline gives CDR1 MNHNS, CDR2 SASEGT. V lost 4 bases, J lost 8 bases, and 11 bases lay in between. The CDR3 runs to 13 residues. The DNA for the CDR3 is TGTGCCAGCAGTGTCGTACAGGGCGAAAAACTGTTTTTT. It is translated as CASSVVQGEKLFF.

The rearrangement uses TRBV5-1 and TRBJ2-1; 7 nucleotides line up with TRBD2. The J segment lost 4 bases and the V segment lost 5 bases, leaving 9 bases of the junction unmatched. This CDR3 region has 15 residues. Per the germline V gene, CDR1 is SGHRS and CDR2 is YFSETQ. The DNA for the CDR3 is TGCGCCAGCAGATTTGGACTAGAGTATTACAATGAGCAGTTCTTC. As protein: CASRFGLEYYNEQFF.

V gene TRBV4-1 combines with J gene TRBJ2-3; maybe TRBD2 (6 bases). The CDR3 runs 14 residues. Germline loops: CDR1 MGHRA, CDR2 YSYEKL. V shed 0 bases and J shed 5 bases, with 9 bases lying between them. For the CDR3, the DNA is TGCGCCAGCAGCCAAGAAGACGGGAGAGATACGCAGTATTTT. This translates into CASSQEDGRDTQYF.

The J gene is TRBJ2-2, the V gene TRBV19; the match to TRBD1 covers 9 bases. Per the germline V gene, CDR1 is LNHDA and CDR2 is SQIVND (reference sequence). Germline trimming cut 5 bases from V and 5 bases from J; bases unmatched to any gene: 6. The CDR3 covers 15 residues. The chain's CDR3 is CASSSTGGLTGELFF. CDR3 DNA sequence: TGTGCCAGTAGTTCCACAGGGGGCTTGACCGGGGAGCTGTTTTTT. The full variable domain, its missing parts supplied by reference TRBV19 and TRBJ2-2, is DGGITQSPKYLFRKEGQNVTLSCEQNLNHDAMYWYRQDPGQGLRLIYYSQIVNDFQKGDIAEGYSVSREKKESFPLTVTSAQKNPTAFYLCASSSTGGLTGELFFGEGSRLTVL.

The chain employs TRBV13 and TRBJ1-1, with 7 bases aligning to TRBD1. The germline CDR1 and CDR2 sequences are PRHDT and FYEKMQ (reference sequence). V lost 0 bases to trimming and J lost 8 bases; unmatched junction nucleotides: 6. The CDR3 consists of 14 residues. The CDR3 protein is CASSLGPGQIEAFF. The CDR3 DNA follows: TGTGCCAGCAGCTTAGGCCCGGGACAGATCGAAGCTTTCTTT.

This rearrangement joins TRBV6-1 to TRBJ1-1; D unclear. The V and J ends lost 6 bases and 4 bases respectively, with 18 bases between them. This CDR3 contains 15 residues. Per the germline V gene, CDR1 is MNHNS and CDR2 is SASEGT. The CDR3 reads CASRRSQYLITEAFF. DNA for the CDR3: TGTGCCAGCAGGCGTTCACAGTACCTTATCACTGAAGCTTTCTTT.

V gene TRBV5-1 combines with J gene TRBJ2-3; 8 bases fit TRBD2. Germline V CDR1 and CDR2: SGHRS, YFSETQ. With V trimmed by 3 bases and J by 0 bases, 21 bases remained unmatched. This CDR3 is built from 21 residues. CDR3 DNA sequence: TGCGCCAGCAGCTCAGCCGCCGGGATCCTAACCGGGGGGGTAAGCACAGATACGCAGTATTTT. Amino acid sequence: CASSSAAGILTGGVSTDTQYF.

This clone was detected once. Sequence at one end of the junction differs from germline and may be a read error. Distinct nucleotide sequences in the sample also encode this CDR3. The rearrangement links TRBV6-5 to TRBJ2-7; D gene ambiguous. Germline values: CDR1 MNHEY, CDR2 SVGAGI. The CDR3 is made up of 15 amino acids. CDR3 sequence (DNA): TGTGCCAGCAGTTTCTCCGGGTCGAGCTCCTACGAACAGTACTTC. It codes for CASSFSGSSSYEQYF.

The chain recombines TRBV11-2 with TRBJ1-6; D call uncertain. This CDR3 has 13 amino acids. Per germline, CDR1 SGHAT and CDR2 FQNNGV. The ends were cut back, 0 bases at V and 8 bases at J, with 5 bases in the middle. The CDR3 DNA follows: TGTGCCAGCAGCTTAGATCCAGATTCACCCCTCCACTTT. Translating it yields CASSLDPDSPLHF. Variable domain in full (rest from reference TRBV11-2 and TRBJ1-6): EAGVAQSPRYKIIEKRQSVAFWCNPISGHATLYWYQQILGQGPKLLIQFQNNGVVDDSQLPKDRFSAERLKGVDSTLKIQPAKLEDSAVYLCASSLDPDSPLHFGNGTRLTVT.